The 32 T cell receptor beta chains reported below all come from one sample, sequenced in a study of PD-1 blockade in mismatch repair-deficient tumors. Sequencing was performed with immunoSEQ multiplex PCR; in TCRdb, only in-frame clones are kept and a portion is missing. The table lists some 120,000 clones, 60% to 85% of them singletons. The sequenced sample was peripheral blood, obtained around 60 weeks after starting pembrolizumab. Every receptor here comes from an adult with mismatch repair-deficient cancer.

This clone has just one count. This chain connects TRBV10-1 to TRBJ2-1; no clear D. Trimming pared 2 bases from V and 0 bases from J, leaving 5 bases between. This CDR3 spans 14 amino acids. Germline V lookup: CDR1 WNHNN, CDR2 SYGVQD (reference sequence). CDR3 nucleotide sequence: TGCGCCAGCAGTGAGAAGAGCTCCTACAATGAGCAGTTCTTC. Amino acids: CASSEKSSYNEQFF.

This clone occurred once. The chain employs TRBV5-4 and TRBJ2-7, with 7 bases fitting TRBD2. The V gene end was trimmed by 3 bases and the J gene end by 0 bases; junction bases not matched to a gene: 6. The CDR3 is made up of 15 amino acids. CDR1 and CDR2 from the germline V gene are SGHNT and YYREEE (reference sequence). DNA of the CDR3: TGTGCCAGCAGCTCCATCAGCGGGGCCTCCTACGAGCAGTACTTC. As protein: CASSSISGASYEQYF.

The chain recombines TRBV9 with TRBJ2-1; D is perhaps TRBD1 (6 bases). Per germline, CDR1 SGDLS and CDR2 YYNGEE. CDR3 length equals 16 residues. Between the trimmed V and J ends, which lost 0 bases and 7 bases, there was a span of 17 bases. The CDR3 sequence: CASSVAGEIVGNEQFF. As DNA, the CDR3 is TGTGCCAGCAGCGTAGCAGGGGAAATAGTTGGAAATGAGCAGTTCTTC.

The chain has TRBV2 and TRBJ1-2, with 7 bases lining up with TRBD1. The V gene end was trimmed by 5 bases and the J gene end by 5 bases; junction bases not matched to a gene: 5. There are 13 residues in the CDR3. Germline lookup yields CDR1 SNHLY and CDR2 FYNNEI. The CDR3 spells CASSRDSDYGYTF. The CDR3 DNA follows: TGTGCCAGCAGTAGGGACAGTGATTATGGCTACACCTTC.

This chain joins TRBV9 and TRBJ2-5; TRBD2 matches at 7 bases. The CDR3 totals 14 residues. After removal of 4 bases from V and 3 bases from J, the junction contained 6 bases not matched to a gene. Germline CDR1 is SGDLS and CDR2 is YYNGEE. The CDR3 spells CASSPPGGEETQYF. CDR3 coding DNA: TGTGCCAGCAGCCCCCCTGGGGGGGAAGAGACCCAGTACTTC.

The chain couples TRBV27 to TRBJ2-1, with D possibly being TRBD2 (6 bases). This CDR3 is 17 amino acids long. The V end was cut by 2 bases, the J end by 0 bases, with 14 bases between. The germline CDR1 and CDR2 sequences are MNHEY and SMNVEV (reference sequence). The CDR3 here is CASSLEGAGLSYNEQFF. In DNA form, the CDR3 reads TGTGCCAGCAGTTTAGAAGGAGCGGGCCTCTCCTACAATGAGCAGTTCTTC.

The J gene is TRBJ1-5, the V gene TRBV29-1, with TRBD1 as a possible D gene (6 bases). Germline V gene sequence: CDR1 SQVTM, CDR2 ANQGSEA. This CDR3 is built from 13 residues. Trimming pared 6 bases from V and 5 bases from J, leaving 14 bases between. The CDR3 protein is CSVADRFDQPQHF. The CDR3 DNA is TGCAGCGTCGCTGACAGGTTTGATCAGCCCCAGCATTTT. The full variable domain, its missing parts supplied by reference TRBV29-1 and TRBJ1-5, is SAVISQKPSRDICQRGTSLTIQCQVDSQVTMMFWYRQQPGQSLTLIATANQGSEATYESGFVIDKFPISRPNLTFSTLTVSNMSPEDSSIYLCSVADRFDQPQHFGDGTRLSIL.

CDR3 nucleotides: TGCGCCAGCCAGTTGAGCGGGAGTTCCAATGAGCAGTTCTTC. Translation gives CASQLSGSSNEQFF. V gene TRBV5-1 combines with J gene TRBJ2-1; 8 bases align to TRBD2. The CDR3 sequence is 14 residues long. The germline CDR1 and CDR2 sequences are SGHRS and YFSETQ. J gave up 6 bases and V 7 bases, and 9 bases lay outside the gene matches.

The chain carries TRBV11-3 and TRBJ2-1; 8 bases fit TRBD2. This CDR3 region has 16 residues. Germline V CDR1 and CDR2: SGHNT, YENEEA. V lost 1 base to trimming and J lost 2 bases; unmatched junction nucleotides: 4. CDR3 loop: CASSLAGLAAYNEQFF. The CDR3 bases are TGTGCCAGCAGCTTAGCCGGACTAGCAGCCTACAATGAGCAGTTCTTC.

The chain employs TRBV2 and TRBJ1-5; 10 positions match TRBD1. V was clipped by 3 bases and J by 7 bases; unmatched bases: 6. The CDR3 covers 15 residues. Per the germline V gene, CDR1 is SNHLY and CDR2 is FYNNEI. CDR3: CASSDDRGPGQPQHF. Written as DNA, the CDR3 is TGTGCCAGCAGTGATGACAGGGGGCCGGGACAGCCCCAGCATTTT. Drawing the rest from reference TRBV2 and TRBJ1-5, the complete variable domain is EPEVTQTPSHQVTQMGQEVILRCVPISNHLYFYWYRQILGQKVEFLVSFYNNEISEKSEIFDDQFSVERPDGSNFTLKIRSTKLEDSAMYFCASSDDRGPGQPQHFGDGTRLSIL.

V usage is TRBV9 and J usage is TRBJ2-3, with TRBD1 identical over 7 bases. This CDR3 region has 13 residues. Per the germline V gene, CDR1 is SGDLS and CDR2 is YYNGEE. The J segment lost 6 bases and the V segment lost 3 bases, leaving 4 bases of the junction unmatched. CDR3: CASSAEDRDTQYF. CDR3 nucleotide sequence: TGTGCCAGCAGCGCGGAGGACAGGGATACGCAGTATTTT.

The chain joins TRBV11-3 to TRBJ2-3; D not resolved. Per germline, CDR1 SGHNT and CDR2 YENEEA. Trimming took off 1 base at V and 6 bases at J, with 5 bases between the two ends. The CDR3 loop spans 12 amino acids. CDR3 loop: CASSLVADTQYF. DNA of the CDR3: TGTGCCAGCAGCTTAGTCGCCGATACGCAGTATTTT.

The gene calls are TRBV5-1 and TRBJ2-7; D is tentatively TRBD1 or TRBD2 (5 bases each). The CDR3 extends over 13 amino acids. V was pared by 4 bases and J by 2 bases, with 10 bases between. Germline CDR1 SGHRS, CDR2 YFSETQ. The CDR3 DNA reads as TGCGCCAGCAGCCGGGACGGAGCCTACGAGCAGTACTTC. Its protein product is CASSRDGAYEQYF.

In its sample, this clone was seen once. The chain joins TRBV5-1 to TRBJ2-1; D unresolved. Deletions cut 5 bases from V and 2 bases from J, with 20 bases between. CDR1 SGHRS and CDR2 YFSETQ come from the germline V gene. The CDR3 runs to 17 residues. This CDR3 reads CASSHRRESGTYNEQFF. CDR3 coding DNA: TGCGCCAGCAGTCATAGGCGAGAAAGTGGGACCTACAATGAGCAGTTCTTC.

The CDR3 DNA sequence: TGTGCCAGCAGCTTATTCCCTCTAGCGGCAACCTACGAGCAGTACTTC. Amino acid sequence: CASSLFPLAATYEQYF. The chain recombines TRBV7-2 with TRBJ2-7, with TRBD2 identical over 7 bases. V lost 2 bases and J lost 2; bases outside the gene matches: 9. Per germline, CDR1 SGHTA and CDR2 FQGNSA. This CDR3 has 16 residues.

In nucleotides, the CDR3 is TGTGCCAGCAGCCATAGGACGGGTGAGCAGTTCTTC. It codes for CASSHRTGEQFF. The rearrangement joins TRBV7-2 to TRBJ2-1; D gene ambiguous. The germline V gene encodes CDR1 SGHTA and CDR2 FQGNSA. This CDR3 is built from 12 residues. The germline V and J ends were trimmed by 5 bases and 9 bases, with 11 bases remaining between them.

This clone appeared once. The genes are TRBV5-1 and TRBJ2-5; TRBD1 matches 7 bases. The junction had 6 bases not matched to a gene; V was cut back by 5 bases and J by 2 bases. The CDR3 consists of 14 residues. Germline V CDR1 and CDR2: SGHRS, YFSETQ. CDR3 protein: CASSFRDSQETQYF. Written as DNA, the CDR3 is TGCGCCAGCAGTTTCCGGGACAGTCAAGAGACCCAGTACTTC.

The rearrangement links TRBV28 to TRBJ2-7, with 12 nucleotides matching TRBD2. CDR1 is MDHEN and CDR2 is SYDVKM in the germline V gene. Trimming cost V 5 bases and J 4 bases; bases outside gene matches: 6. The CDR3 is 15 amino acids. CDR3 sequence (DNA): TGTGCCAGCAGTCCACTAGCGGGAGGAGTTTACGAGCAGTACTTC. Its translation: CASSPLAGGVYEQYF. The entire variable domain, with the rest obtained from reference TRBV28 and TRBJ2-7, is as follows: DVKVTQSSRYLVKRTGEKVFLECVQDMDHENMFWYRQDPGLGLRLIYFSYDVKMKEKGDIPEGYSVSREKKERFSLILESASTNQTSMYLCASSPLAGGVYEQYFGPGTRLTVT.

V gene TRBV19 combines with J gene TRBJ1-1; the match to TRBD1 covers 7 bases. J gave up 5 bases and V 4 bases, and 10 bases lay outside the gene matches. The CDR3 is 15 residues long. From germline, CDR1 is LNHDA and CDR2 SQIVND (reference sequence). CDR3 sequence (DNA): TGTGCCAGTAGTAGGGACAGAATTGGATTGACTGAAGCTTTCTTT. It encodes CASSRDRIGLTEAFF.

The CDR3 bases are TGTGCCAGCCTACGGGAGGGTCAAAGCACAGATACGCAGTATTTT. It is translated as CASLREGQSTDTQYF. The chain has TRBV2 and TRBJ2-3; 8 positions agree with TRBD2. J gave up 0 bases and V 8 bases, and 7 bases lay outside the gene matches. This CDR3 contains 15 residues. CDR1 is SNHLY and CDR2 is FYNNEI in the germline V gene.

V is TRBV27 and J is TRBJ1-4; no definite D call. CDR1 is MNHEY and CDR2 is SMNVEV in the germline V gene (reference sequence). This CDR3 is built from 14 residues. The V gene lost 6 bases and the J gene lost 0 bases, with 8 bases spanning the gap. The CDR3: CASSPRSTNEKLFF. DNA for the CDR3: TGTGCCAGCAGCCCGCGGTCAACTAATGAAAAACTGTTTTTT. The full variable domain, with the rest looked up from reference TRBV27 and TRBJ1-4, is EAQVTQNPRYLITVTGKKLTVTCSQNMNHEYMSWYRQDPGLGLRQIYYSMNVEVTDKGDVPEGYKVSRKEKRNFPLILESPSPNQTSLYFCASSPRSTNEKLFFGSGTQLSVL.

This chain joins TRBV11-2 and TRBJ2-7; 8 nucleotides line up with TRBD2. CDR1 is SGHAT, CDR2 FQNNGV, per germline. CDR3 length: 16 residues. V lost 1 base, J lost 1 base, and 6 bases stayed unmatched. CDR3 sequence reads: CASSLGTSLLSYEQYF. In DNA, the CDR3 is TGTGCCAGCAGCTTAGGGACTAGCTTATTATCCTACGAGCAGTACTTC.

On this clone itself: The germline gene is not matched at one end of the junction; a read error may be the cause. This chain joins TRBV5-6 and TRBJ1-2; the D is unclear. The CDR3 has 14 residues. Looked up from germline, CDR1 is SGHDT and CDR2 is YYEEEE. CDR3 DNA: TGTGCCAGCAGCTTGGACAGCTACCCCTATGGCCACACCTTC. It codes for CASSLDSYPYGHTF.

This chain connects TRBV12-5 to TRBJ2-7, with D perhaps TRBD2 (6 bases). V was pared by 5 bases and J by 2 bases, with 19 bases between. The CDR3 contains 16 residues. Germline assignment: CDR1 LGHNT and CDR2 FRNRAP. The CDR3 protein is CASGPESIAEAYEQYF. The CDR3 nucleotides are TGTGCTAGTGGTCCAGAATCTATAGCGGAGGCCTACGAGCAGTACTTC.

V gene TRBV4-1 combines with J gene TRBJ2-7; TRBD1 aligns across 10 bases. The CDR3 has 16 residues. J lost 2 bases, V lost 0 bases, and 4 bases had no gene match. The germline V gene encodes CDR1 MGHRA and CDR2 YSYEKL. CDR3 loop: CASSQEGTGVPYEQYF. The CDR3 DNA reads as TGCGCCAGCAGCCAAGAAGGGACAGGGGTGCCCTACGAGCAGTACTTC.

The chain carries TRBV6-5 and TRBJ1-2; tentatively, D is TRBD1 (5 bases). CDR1 is MNHEY, CDR2 SVGAGI, per germline. The V end was cut by 6 bases, the J end by 2 bases, with 16 bases between. The CDR3 runs to 15 residues. The CDR3 DNA reads TGTGCCAGCAGGCTGGACACGGGACGGAACTATGGCTACACCTTC. Translated: CASRLDTGRNYGYTF.

The genes are TRBV7-9 and TRBJ2-5; D gene ambiguous. The CDR3 runs to 15 residues. Germline-derived CDR1 and CDR2 are SEHNR and FQNEAQ (reference sequence). V was cut by 5 bases and J by 2 bases, with 15 bases left in between. This CDR3 is CASSAGWGTQETQYF. The DNA for the CDR3 is TGTGCCAGCAGCGCCGGGTGGGGTACTCAAGAGACCCAGTACTTC.

The chain couples TRBV7-3 to TRBJ2-2, with TRBD2 matching 9 bases. Germline CDR1 is SGHTA and CDR2 is FQGTGA. The V and J ends lost 5 bases and 2 bases, in that order; junction bases with no gene match: 6. The CDR3 contains 16 residues. DNA for the CDR3: TGTGCCAGCAGCCCGACTAGCGGAGGAAACACCGGGGAGCTGTTTTTT. As protein: CASSPTSGGNTGELFF. Full variable domain (rest looked up from reference TRBV7-3 and TRBJ2-2): GAGVSQTPSNKVTEKGKYVELRCDPISGHTALYWYRQSLGQGPEFLIYFQGTGAADDSGLPNDRFFAVRPEGSVSTLKIQRTERGDSAVYLCASSPTSGGNTGELFFGEGSRLTVL.

This chain joins TRBV9 and TRBJ2-7; D gene uncertain. Trimming took 3 bases from V and 4 from J, leaving 5 bases between them. Germline loops: CDR1 SGDLS, CDR2 YYNGEE. The CDR3 consists of 11 residues. CDR3 loop: CASSDAYEQYF. CDR3 DNA: TGTGCCAGCAGCGACGCTTACGAGCAGTACTTC.

The chain links TRBV7-9 to TRBJ1-2; D not resolved. V gave up 5 bases and J gave up 13 bases, with 20 bases separating them. The CDR3 spans 13 residues. Per germline, CDR1 SEHNR and CDR2 FQNEAQ (reference sequence). CDR3 nucleotide sequence: TGTGCCAGCAGCCCCCCTGTTCGTGGGCCAGTCACCTTC. Amino acid sequence: CASSPPVRGPVTF.

V usage is TRBV10-3 and J usage is TRBJ2-7; 12 bases are shared with TRBD2. Germline values: CDR1 ENHRY, CDR2 SYGVKD. V shed 5 bases, J shed 4 bases, and the junction held 3 bases outside the gene matches. The CDR3 loop spans 14 amino acids. The CDR3 DNA is TGTGCCATCAGTACGGGACTAGCGGGTTACGAGCAGTACTTC. It codes for CAISTGLAGYEQYF.

The chain uses TRBV9 and TRBJ1-1, with D hard to call. The CDR3 loop spans 13 amino acids. Germline lookup yields CDR1 SGDLS and CDR2 YYNGEE. Trimming removed 0 bases from V and 3 bases from J, with 6 bases in between. DNA for the CDR3: TGTGCCAGCAGCGTAGAGGAGTACACTGAAGCTTTCTTT. Protein sequence: CASSVEEYTEAFF.